This T cell receptor beta chain came from a study of blood T cells in healthy people across ages (dated by TCRdb to about 2015). Looking at the study overall: In model experiments, template switching captured about one uniquely barcoded TCR beta cDNA molecule for every two T cells. The study measured age-related changes in TCR beta repertoire diversity using deep sequencing normalized with unique cDNA molecular identifiers. Four age groups were formed from the donors: young (average 16 years), middle-aged (approximately 40), aged (62) and long-lived (roughly 88). To avoid experimental bias, donors of different ages were spread randomly across the sequencing lanes. Using the same blood draw, the study looked at two additional independent replicas of 1 million unique cDNA reads for two donors, one aged 18 to 30 and the other aged 80 or older.

The CDR1 and CDR2 encoded by the germline V gene (reference sequence) are MNHNY and SVGAGI. The germline ends are 21 bases apart after V is trimmed by 7 bases and J by 6 bases. The CDR3 covers 15 residues, taking in both the cysteine and the phenylalanine. Only the CDR3 DNA stays, 45 bases, in frame from base 1. Donors were 39 systemically healthy Caucasian individuals from Russia aged roughly 6 to 95 years. About 9.1 milliliters of peripheral blood were collected from each donor into EDTA-treated Vacutainer tubes. Ficoll-Paque density-gradient centrifugation was used to isolate PBMCs, with at least 7 million per sample. Trizol reagent was used to extract total RNA from PBMCs, with at least 6 micrograms per sample. For every donor, an aliquot of PBMCs went through flow cytometry to measure the percentages of naive CD45RAhigh/CD27high T cells. Points the paper makes about the study in general: A strong correlation was found between observed TCR beta diversity and the percentage of naive T cells measured by flow cytometry. As age increased, observed TCR beta diversity per million T cells dropped in a roughly linear way, and a significant reduction was already evident by age 40. Compared with the aged group, the long-lived group had more naive CD4+ T cells, fewer expanded clones and increased TCR diversity, suggesting age selection. Bulk unsorted PBMC profiling prevented conclusive comparison of naive and antigen-experienced compartments. Because the CMV infection status of the donors was unknown, age-related changes in expanded clonotypes may potentially have been confounded. Estimates of total diversity based on one million sequenced T cells were regarded as lower bounds and as underestimates.

The library was generated by 5' RACE. For sequencing, an Illumina HiSeq 2500 was employed. A second PCR of 7 to 11 cycles was performed with a sample-barcoded 5' primer and a J-beta primer mix. Each TCR beta cDNA molecule received a unique molecular identifier from a template-switch 5' adaptor carrying 12 random nucleotides. Each sample yielded at least 3 million CDR3-containing paired-end reads. The Mint cDNA synthesis kit, primed by a TRBC-specific oligonucleotide, was used to synthesize first-strand cDNA from all RNA. Following uracil-DNA glycosylase treatment, a first 18-cycle PCR with universal primers M1SS and BC2_uni_R was performed on all cDNA. Regarding the original processing steps: Normalization of each sample was performed by random selection of 1 million high-quality reads, each carrying a distinct molecular identifier. Instead of being binned into consensus sequences, reads with shared molecular identifiers were discarded. MiTCR, with a Q25 quality threshold and the strictest error-elimination algorithm, was used for CDR3 identification, clonotype clustering and error correction. A nonparametric unseen species model with Euler transformation was used to estimate lower-bound total TCR beta diversity. TCRdb applied fastp at Q25 and MiXCR to the public reads, then kept only in-frame beta chains. Records with the same CDR3 protein are collapsed into one entry carrying the most frequent genes and DNA. The authors' filters were not applied to this entry. The sample yields about 1,500,000 distinct CDR3 sequences; roughly 40% were counted once. The ten largest clones take up approximately 7.9% of the sample.

This clonotype has just a few counts. Its antigen is unknown. Base qualities are not recorded, but no much larger clone differs from it by a single base. Sequenced sample: blood. The V gene is TRBV6-6 and the J gene is TRBJ1-1; the D gene assignment is ambiguous. The sequence came from a woman between 18 and 30 years old in good health. The CDR3 protein sequence reads: CASIYGDWTKAEAFF. The base sequence is TGTGCCAGCATTTATGGCGATTGGACTAAGGCTGAAGCTTTCTTT.